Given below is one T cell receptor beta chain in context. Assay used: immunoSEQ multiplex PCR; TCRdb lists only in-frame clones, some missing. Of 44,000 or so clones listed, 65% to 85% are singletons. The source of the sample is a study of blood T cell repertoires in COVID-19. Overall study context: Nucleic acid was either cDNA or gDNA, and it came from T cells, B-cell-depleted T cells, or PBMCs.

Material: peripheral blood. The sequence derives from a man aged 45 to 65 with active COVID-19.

The CDR3, as DNA: TGTGCCAGCAGCCCCCGACTAGCGCCGGTAGGGGATACGCAGTATTTT. Amino acid sequence: CASSPRLAPVGDTQYF. The chain carries TRBV7-6 and TRBJ2-3, with 8 bases fitting TRBD2. CDR1 and CDR2 (germline): SGHVS, FNYEAQ. The junction had 13 bases not matched to a gene; V was cut back by 5 bases and J by 6 bases. This CDR3 has 16 amino acids.